The sequence of this TCR beta chain was determined in a study of cytomegalovirus exposure and HLA in healthy donors. The table came from immunoSEQ multiplex PCR; TCRdb's copy has only in-frame clones and leaves some out. The sample shows 150,000 to 200,000 clones, nearly 90% of them seen only once. The CDR3 contains 15 residues. The germline V gene encodes CDR1 SGHNT and CDR2 YENEEA. The V and J ends lost 0 bases and 2 bases, in that order; junction bases with no gene match: 3. The gene calls are TRBV11-3 and TRBJ2-7; 8 bases match TRBD2. This receptor was taken from a man between 18 and 29 years old in good health and CMV-seropositive. The sample was PBMCs. DNA for the CDR3: TGTGCCAGCAGCTTAGAGAGCGGGAGACCCTACGAGCAGTACTTC. Amino acid sequence: CASSLESGRPYEQYF.